This T cell receptor beta chain was captured by sequencing in a study of blood T cell repertoires in COVID-19 (dated by TCRdb to 2020 to 2022). About the full investigation: Samples covering the acute and convalescent phases of COVID-19 were provided by collaborators in the United States, Italy and Spain. HLA class I and class II types, where available, came from metadata supplied by the sample provider rather than from assay-based typing. Nearly every sample came with metadata listing a de-identified subject ID, COVID-19 status, age in years and sex. A freely available public database, intended as a resource for researchers studying the immune response to SARS-CoV-2, is where the repertoires were released. The dataset comprised deeply sampled blood TCRbeta repertoires from subjects exposed to, actively infected with, or recovered from COVID-19. The samples were drawn from the first 160 participants of the ongoing ImmuneRACE study and from 1,254 subjects provided by 6 global collaborators. The material from the prospective study consisted of cDNA or gDNA derived from T cells, B-cell-depleted T cells, or PBMCs.

As encoded in the germline V gene, CDR1 is KGHSH while CDR2 is LQKENI. The junction carries 21 bases between V and J, which are trimmed by 8 bases and 7 bases respectively. The CDR3 holds 14 amino acids from the cysteine to the phenylalanine. Left in the record is the CDR3 DNA by itself, 42 bases read in frame from the first base. The full study reports these points: Clinical and demographic metadata were provided uncurated, with the amount varying by source and participant.

About this clone: What this receptor recognizes is not known. No base-level quality is on record; no much larger clone is a single base apart.

The immunoSEQ Assay, a bias-controlled multiplex PCR, was used to amplify TCRbeta CDR3 regions from genomic DNA. As for the original processing: Within the assay, amplification of reference gene primers was used to estimate how many nucleated cells each sample contained. To quantify the absolute abundance of each unique TCRbeta CDR3 rearrangement, sequence reads were collapsed and filtered. For each sample, productive Simpson clonality was calculated as the square root of Simpson's diversity index over productive rearrangements. TCRdb mirrors the immuneACCESS table, restricted to in-frame sequences. Some clones are absent from its copies; in checked studies, under half trace to an unresolved V gene, and the reason for the others is unknown. For V, J and clone size, that table is used; D and trimming come from the DNA. The table for this sample lists approximately 150,000 clones; roughly 81% of them were counted only once. Around 2.5% of the sample is taken by the ten largest.

Whole blood was collected in K2EDTA tubes by collaborating institutions according to the institutions' own protocols. For TCRbeta analysis, collaborators shipped samples as frozen whole blood, isolated PBMCs, or DNA extracted from either of those sample types. The sequenced sample consisted of peripheral blood. The clonotype comes from a human donor with acute or convalescent COVID-19. The donor label of this sample is uncertain. This chain joins TRBV18 to TRBJ2-7; TRBD1 is perhaps the D gene, given 5 matching bases. The nucleotide sequence is TGTGCCAGCCAAAAGGACACGGAGCCCTGGGAGCAGTACTTC. It translates as CASQKDTEPWEQYF.